The 24 T cell receptor beta chains below come from one sample, sequenced in a study of cytotoxic CD8 clonotypes in ibrutinib-treated CLL. Measured with immunoSEQ multiplex PCR; TCRdb has only the in-frame clones, and not every one. The table shows about 130,000 clones, with 75% to 80% occurring only once. The specimen was PBMCs, collected after 24 months of ibrutinib treatment. These TCRs come from a human donor with chronic lymphocytic leukemia.

This clone was recorded at least ten times. This rearrangement joins TRBV7-2 to TRBJ2-3, with D unresolved. The V end lost 5 bases, the J end lost 6 bases, and 9 bases lay between the germline ends. This CDR3 is built from 12 residues. Per the germline V gene, CDR1 is SGHTA and CDR2 is FQGNSA. DNA of the CDR3: TGTGCCAGCAGCCCCTTCGGGGATACGCAGTATTTT. Residues: CASSPFGDTQYF. Combining the CDR3 with reference TRBV7-2 and TRBJ2-3 gives the whole variable domain GAGVSQSPSNKVTEKGKDVELRCDPISGHTALYWYRQSLGQGLEFLIYFQGNSAPDKSGLPSDRFSAERTGGSVSTLTIQRTQQEDSAVYLCASSPFGDTQYFGPGTRLTVL.

The chain recombines TRBV18 with TRBJ1-1, with D hard to call. The V end was cut by 3 bases, the J end by 1 base, with 12 bases between. The CDR3 totals 15 residues. Germline V CDR1 and CDR2: KGHSH, LQKENI. CDR3 protein: CASSPTWVSNTEAFF. DNA for the CDR3: TGTGCCAGCTCACCTACTTGGGTTTCGAACACTGAAGCTTTCTTT.

The rearrangement joins TRBV5-1 to TRBJ2-1, with 12 bases lining up with TRBD2. The V gene's germline CDR1 is SGHRS and CDR2 YFSETQ. Losses at the gene ends were 1 base for V and 8 bases for J; bases not matched to a gene: 10. The CDR3 has 17 residues. This CDR3 is CASSLRSPSGGAYEQFF. The CDR3 nucleotides are TGCGCCAGCAGCTTGAGGTCCCCTAGCGGGGGGGCCTATGAGCAGTTCTTC.

The chain carries TRBV7-9 and TRBJ2-2, with TRBD2 as a possible D gene (7 bases). The germline gives CDR1 SEHNR, CDR2 FQNEAQ (reference sequence). This CDR3 is built from 16 residues. The V and J ends lost 6 bases and 0 bases respectively, with 14 bases between them. Written as DNA, the CDR3 is TGTGCCAGCAGGGTAACGGGGGGCGCGAACACCGGGGAGCTGTTTTTT. Translation gives CASRVTGGANTGELFF.

The chain combines TRBV19 with TRBJ2-6; D is perhaps TRBD1 (6 bases). Trimming removed 3 bases from V and 0 bases from J, with 12 bases in between. Per germline, CDR1 LNHDA and CDR2 SQIVND (reference sequence). The CDR3 spans 17 residues. The CDR3 here is CASSIGGRYSGANVLTF. The DNA of the CDR3 is TGTGCCAGTAGTATTGGGGGCAGGTACTCTGGGGCCAACGTCCTGACTTTC.

The chain has TRBV27 and TRBJ1-5, with D unclear. The V end lost 0 bases, the J end lost 7 bases, and 7 bases lay between the germline ends. The germline gives CDR1 MNHEY, CDR2 SMNVEV (reference sequence). The CDR3 extends over 13 amino acids. CDR3 DNA sequence: TGTGCCAGCAGTTTATCTCTCTCCCAGCCCCAGCATTTT. As protein: CASSLSLSQPQHF.

This sequence joins TRBV10-3 and TRBJ1-1; D gene uncertain. The V gene's germline CDR1 is ENHRY and CDR2 SYGVKD. The CDR3 runs 13 residues. V lost 4 bases, J lost 5 bases, and 11 bases lay in between. The CDR3 region is CAISARLGTEAFF. The CDR3 DNA reads TGTGCCATCAGTGCCCGGTTGGGGACTGAAGCTTTCTTT.

The CDR3 region has the DNA TGTGCCAGCTCACCAGGAATGGGACAGTTGTCCGGGGTTACCTTC. As protein: CASSPGMGQLSGVTF. V is TRBV18 and J is TRBJ1-2; TRBD1 agrees at 7 bases. There are 15 residues in the CDR3. V shed 2 bases, J shed 14 bases, and the junction held 17 bases outside the gene matches. The germline gives CDR1 KGHSH, CDR2 LQKENI. The variable domain in full, with the rest retrieved from reference TRBV18 and TRBJ1-2, is NAGVMQNPRHLVRRRGQEARLRCSPMKGHSHVYWYRQLPEEGLKFMVYLQKENIIDESGMPKERFSAEFPKEGPSILRIQQVVRGDSAAYFCASSPGMGQLSGVTFGSGTRLTVV.

The chain combines TRBV6-5 with TRBJ2-7; tentative D call: TRBD2 (6 bases). Germline-derived CDR1 and CDR2 are MNHEY and SVGAGI. The CDR3 has 14 residues. Trimming took off 7 bases at V and 2 bases at J, with 15 bases between the two ends. The CDR3: CASKTVAEPYEQYF. The CDR3 DNA reads as TGTGCCAGCAAAACCGTAGCGGAACCCTACGAGCAGTACTTC.

This clone occurred once. V and J are TRBV2 and TRBJ2-7; D not resolved. The CDR3 has 13 amino acids. The germline V gene has CDR1 SNHLY and CDR2 FYNNEI. Deletions cut 4 bases from V and 4 bases from J, with 11 bases between. The CDR3 protein is CASSVGQVYEQYF. The CDR3 DNA is TGTGCCAGCAGTGTCGGTCAGGTATACGAGCAGTACTTC.

The chain has TRBV9 and TRBJ1-6, with D perhaps matching TRBD1 (5 bases). V dropped 0 bases and J dropped 10 bases, with 11 bases sitting between them. From germline, CDR1 is SGDLS and CDR2 YYNGEE. This CDR3 is built from 14 residues. The CDR3 DNA reads as TGTGCCAGCAGCGTAGGGGGGGTTGGGTCACCCCTCCACTTT. It translates to CASSVGGVGSPLHF.

The chain combines TRBV7-7 with TRBJ2-7; TRBD1 matches at 7 bases. This CDR3 is 15 amino acids long. Per the germline V gene, CDR1 is SSHAT and CDR2 is FNYEAQ (reference sequence). V shed 5 bases, J shed 4 bases, and the junction held 11 bases outside the gene matches. CDR3 coding DNA: TGTGCCAGCAGCGCCTTCGTCGGGACAGCATACGAGCAGTACTTC. Amino acids: CASSAFVGTAYEQYF.

This clone came up a few times. The chain has TRBV2 and TRBJ2-7; TRBD2 matches 12 bases. The CDR3 contains 13 residues. V dropped 5 bases and J dropped 7; count of bases not matched to a gene: 3. The germline gives CDR1 SNHLY, CDR2 FYNNEI. The CDR3 bases are TGTGCCAGCAGTCGGGGACTAGCGGGTGAGCAGTACTTC. It translates to CASSRGLAGEQYF.

This clone was recorded once. CDR3 in amino acids: CASTPGLYYGYTF. The CDR3 DNA sequence: TGCGCCAGCACCCCGGGGCTCTACTATGGCTACACCTTC. This chain joins TRBV10-2 and TRBJ1-2, with TRBD1 as a possible D gene (5 bases). V lost 7 bases and J 3 bases, leaving 12 bases between the germline ends. Germline-derived CDR1 and CDR2 are WSHSY and SAAADI. The CDR3 runs to 13 residues.

The CDR3 bases are TGCGCCAGCAGCCCCCAGCGGGAGCTCTACGAGCAGTACTTC. Protein sequence: CASSPQRELYEQYF. The rearrangement links TRBV5-1 to TRBJ2-7, with 8 bases fitting TRBD2. This CDR3 has 14 amino acids. V lost 4 bases, J lost 3 bases, and 6 bases stayed unmatched. Looked up from germline, CDR1 is SGHRS and CDR2 is YFSETQ. The full variable domain, rest sourced from reference TRBV5-1 and TRBJ2-7, is KAGVTQTPRYLIKTRGQQVTLSCSPISGHRSVSWYQQTPGQGLQFLFEYFSETQRNKGNFPGRFSGRQFSNSRSEMNVSTLELGDSALYLCASSPQRELYEQYFGPGTRLTVT.

The V call is TRBV18, the J call TRBJ2-7; D uncertain. The germline V gene encodes CDR1 KGHSH and CDR2 LQKENI. Trimming shortened V by 6 bases and J by 9 bases, and 12 bases separated the two germline ends. The CDR3 has 11 amino acids. CDR3 region: CASSSGGWQYF. The CDR3 bases are TGTGCCAGCTCTTCCGGTGGGTGGCAGTACTTC.

The chain joins TRBV11-3 to TRBJ2-3; TRBD1 is a possible D gene (5 bases). Trimming cost V 5 bases and J 1 base, with 7 bases left between them. Germline V CDR1 and CDR2: SGHNT, YENEEA. CDR3 length: 13 residues. The CDR3 DNA follows: TGTGCCAGCAGCCCGACAGGCACAGATACGCAGTATTTT. This codes for CASSPTGTDTQYF. The full variable domain, its missing parts supplied by reference TRBV11-3 and TRBJ2-3, is EAGVVQSPRYKIIEKKQPVAFWCNPISGHNTLYWYLQNLGQGPELLIRYENEEAVDDSQLPKDRFSAERLKGVDSTLKIQPAELGDSAVYLCASSPTGTDTQYFGPGTRLTVL.

This chain connects TRBV7-2 to TRBJ1-2; tentative D call: TRBD1 (5 bases). This CDR3 has 13 residues. Germline CDR1 and CDR2: SGHTA and FQGNSA. V was clipped by 1 base and J by 5 bases, with 8 bases between them. This chain's CDR3 is CASSLGGTYGYTF. The CDR3 DNA is TGTGCCAGCAGCTTAGGGGGCACATATGGCTACACCTTC.

V and J are TRBV4-3 and TRBJ2-7, with TRBD2 identical over 8 bases. The junction had 3 bases not matched to a gene; V was cut back by 0 bases and J by 2 bases. The germline gives CDR1 LGHNA, CDR2 YSLEER. The CDR3 consists of 15 residues. The CDR3 bases are TGCGCCAGCAGCCAAGAGGCGGGAGGAGCCTACGAGCAGTACTTC. Protein product: CASSQEAGGAYEQYF.

The chain links TRBV11-3 to TRBJ2-7; tentative D call: TRBD1 (6 bases). Trimming left V 0 bases short and J 6 bases short, with 9 bases between. Germline loops: CDR1 SGHNT, CDR2 YENEEA. The CDR3 spans 13 residues. As DNA, the CDR3 is TGTGCCAGCAGCTTAGATGGCAGGGGCGAGCAGTACTTC. Translated, it gives CASSLDGRGEQYF.

The rearrangement joins TRBV5-1 to TRBJ2-2; 7 bases agree with TRBD2. The CDR3 has 14 residues. V lost 9 bases and J lost 5; bases outside the gene matches: 10. CDR1 and CDR2 (germline): SGHRS, YFSETQ. This CDR3 is CATSTTGGTGELFF. The CDR3 DNA is TGCGCCACCTCGACTACCGGGGGGACCGGGGAGCTGTTTTTT.

The chain combines TRBV9 with TRBJ2-3; TRBD1 is a possible D gene (6 bases). The CDR3 loop spans 15 amino acids. The V gene lost 3 bases and the J gene lost 6 bases, with 17 bases spanning the gap. Germline V lookup: CDR1 SGDLS, CDR2 YYNGEE. The CDR3 region has the DNA TGTGCCAGCAGCGCAGGGACACCCCGCTCCGATACGCAGTATTTT. Protein sequence: CASSAGTPRSDTQYF.

This clone has only a few counts. This chain connects TRBV27 to TRBJ2-7; maybe TRBD2 (6 bases). The CDR3 has 13 residues. Germline CDR1 is MNHEY and CDR2 is SMNVEV (reference sequence). V lost 6 bases to trimming and J lost 2 bases, with 11 bases between them. CDR3: CASRGGGTYEQYF. The CDR3 DNA sequence: TGTGCCAGCAGGGGAGGAGGTACCTACGAGCAGTACTTC.

This clone was counted a single time. The rearrangement uses TRBV7-8 and TRBJ2-3; D is unclear. The V end lost 5 bases, the J end lost 0 bases, and 6 bases lay between the germline ends. The CDR3 sequence is 13 residues long. CDR1 and CDR2 (germline): SGHVS, FQNEAQ. The CDR3 protein is CASSAYSTDTQYF. The CDR3 DNA follows: TGTGCCAGCAGCGCGTACAGCACAGATACGCAGTATTTT.